In this sample, the clone carrying this T cell receptor beta chain turned up a few times. Its target is not known. The CDR3 consists of 13 residues. From germline, CDR1 is SGHAT and CDR2 FQNNGV. V lost 5 bases and J lost 3, with 8 bases in between. The data originate from a study of Ad26.COV2.S vaccination and SARS-CoV-2 variants. TCRdb's table, derived via immunoSEQ multiplex PCR, lists solely in-frame clones and lacks some. The table shows about 320,000 clones, with just over 85% occurring only once. Regarding treatment: around 19 received Ad26.COV2.S at low or high dose, single or two shots; roughly five received placebo; per-sample allocation not given. Each sample was drawn 63 days after the first injection (of vaccine or placebo). In Boston, an adult donor aged 18-55 years took part. Regarding the study as a whole: Quantification of TCR breadth and depth may have yielded underestimates of total T cell responses.

This sequence originates from a person between 18 and 59 years old who received the Ad26.COV2.S COVID-19 vaccine or a placebo. The sample consisted of peripheral blood, taken in a trial of Ad26.COV2.S vaccine versus placebo. The V gene is TRBV11-2, the J gene TRBJ1-3; a weak D match, TRBD1 (5 bases). The CDR3 protein is CASSPGYGNTIYF. The CDR3 DNA reads as TGTGCCAGCAGCCCAGGGTATGGAAACACCATATATTTT.